The present T cell receptor (beta chain) was sequenced within a study of blood T cell repertoires in COVID-19. The method was immunoSEQ multiplex PCR; TCRdb's version includes in-frame clones alone and lacks a portion of them. Of 40,000 to 60,000 clones in the sample, 90% were seen once. The CDR3 contains 17 residues. V lost 4 bases to trimming and J lost 4 bases; unmatched junction nucleotides: 13. The germline V gene has CDR1 SGHDT and CDR2 YYEEEE. The rearrangement joins TRBV5-6 to TRBJ2-5, with TRBD2 identical over 10 bases. The sequenced sample was peripheral blood. This receptor was identified in a human donor in a cohort sampled during active COVID-19. CDR3 DNA sequence: TGTGCCAGCAGCCCGCTTTTGCTAGCGGGAGTTGGAGAGACCCAGTACTTC. This sequence encodes CASSPLLLAGVGETQYF.